This T cell receptor beta chain derives from a study of blood T cell repertoires in COVID-19. Here immunoSEQ multiplex PCR was the method, and the copy in TCRdb shows in-frame clones only, minus some. Of 150,000 to 200,000 clones detected, 88% appear once; the ten largest clones hold about 9.4%. This clonotype was sampled from a woman aged 18-35 years who had recovered from COVID-19. The sequencing input was PBMCs or T cells enriched from blood (not recorded which).

CDR3 bases: TGTGCCAGCAGCTTCGCCAAGGGGTACGAGCAGTACTTC. Its protein is CASSFAKGYEQYF. V is TRBV5-4 and J is TRBJ2-7, with D perhaps matching TRBD1 (5 bases). Trimming shortened V by 2 bases and J by 4 bases, and 10 bases separated the two germline ends. Germline V gene sequence: CDR1 SGHNT, CDR2 YYREEE (reference sequence). This CDR3 region has 13 residues. Complete variable domain (other parts from reference TRBV5-4 and TRBJ2-7): ETGVTQSPTHLIKTRGQQVTLRCSSQSGHNTVSWYQQALGQGPQFIFQYYREEENGRGNFPPRFSGLQFPNYSSELNVNALELDDSALYLCASSFAKGYEQYFGPGTRLTVT.